This TCR beta chain was retrieved from a study of T cells in Graves' hyperthyroidism and ophthalmopathy. Diagnosis of hyperthyroidism was new in patients aged 18 to 65, and its duration was under 2 months. Diagnoses used clinical symptoms, serum thyroxine and TRAb, thyroid ultrasound and orbital computed tomography. Study-level points and caveats: Appearing also in blood were most of the thyroid clonotypes expanded above 0.001.

This clonotype came up many times. What it recognizes is unknown. Trimming cost V 4 bases and J 6 bases; bases outside gene matches: 6. Germline-derived CDR1 and CDR2 are SNHLY and FYNNEI. The CDR3 extends over 14 amino acids. Template material for amplifying TCR beta CDR3 regions consisted of RNA transcripts. TCR CDR3 regions were first amplified by RT-PCR with HTBI primers. TCRdb fed the multiplex PCR reads into MiXCR, producing one record per CDR3 protein. This table holds approximately 270,000 distinct CDR3 sequences, more than 14% found once. V usage is TRBV2 and J usage is TRBJ1-1; 9 bases align to TRBD1. The sample consisted of blood. The origin of this receptor is a woman aged 40 to 55 with Graves' hyperthyroidism that later progressed to Graves' ophthalmopathy. The CDR3, as DNA: TGTGCCAGCAGTGTGAGACAGGGGGTCCCTGAAGCTTTCTTT. This sequence encodes CASSVRQGVPEAFF.